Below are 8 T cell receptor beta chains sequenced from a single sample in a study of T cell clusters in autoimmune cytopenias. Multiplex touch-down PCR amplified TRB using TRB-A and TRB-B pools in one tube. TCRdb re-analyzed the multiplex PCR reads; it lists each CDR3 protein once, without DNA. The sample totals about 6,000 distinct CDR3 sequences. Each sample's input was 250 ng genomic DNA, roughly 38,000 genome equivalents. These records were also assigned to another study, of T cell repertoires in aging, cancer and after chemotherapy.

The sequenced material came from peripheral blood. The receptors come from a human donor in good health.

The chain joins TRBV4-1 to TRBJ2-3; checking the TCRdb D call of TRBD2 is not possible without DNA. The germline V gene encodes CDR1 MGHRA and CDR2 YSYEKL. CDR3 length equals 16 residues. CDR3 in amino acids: CASSQEGGTVTDTQYF.

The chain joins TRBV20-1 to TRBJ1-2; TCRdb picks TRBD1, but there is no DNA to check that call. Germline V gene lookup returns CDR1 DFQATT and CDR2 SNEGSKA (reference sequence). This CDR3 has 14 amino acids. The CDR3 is CSARDHRGNYGYTF.

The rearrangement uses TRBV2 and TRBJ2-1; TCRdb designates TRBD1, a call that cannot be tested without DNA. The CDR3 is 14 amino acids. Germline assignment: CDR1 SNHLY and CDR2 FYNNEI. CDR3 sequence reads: CASKVGTGVNEQFF.

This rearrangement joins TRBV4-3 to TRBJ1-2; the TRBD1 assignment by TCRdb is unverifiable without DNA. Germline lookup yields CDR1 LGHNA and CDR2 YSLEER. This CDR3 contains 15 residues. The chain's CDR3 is CASSQPDRAVSGYTF.

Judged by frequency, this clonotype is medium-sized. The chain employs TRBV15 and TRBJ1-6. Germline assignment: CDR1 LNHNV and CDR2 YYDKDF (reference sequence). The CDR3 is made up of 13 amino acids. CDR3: CATSGRIDSPLHF.

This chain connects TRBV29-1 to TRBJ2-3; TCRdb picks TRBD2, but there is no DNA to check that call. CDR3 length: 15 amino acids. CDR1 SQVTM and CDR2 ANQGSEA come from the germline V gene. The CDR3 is CSVCGLAGPSDTQYF.

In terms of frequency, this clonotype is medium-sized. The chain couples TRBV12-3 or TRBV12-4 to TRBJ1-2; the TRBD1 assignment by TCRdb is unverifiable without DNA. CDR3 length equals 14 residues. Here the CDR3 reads CASRGRQGREGYTF.

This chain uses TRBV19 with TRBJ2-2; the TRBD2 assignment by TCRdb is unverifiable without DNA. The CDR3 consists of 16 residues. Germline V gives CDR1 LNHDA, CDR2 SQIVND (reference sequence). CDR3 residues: CASRGRLAGDTGELFF.